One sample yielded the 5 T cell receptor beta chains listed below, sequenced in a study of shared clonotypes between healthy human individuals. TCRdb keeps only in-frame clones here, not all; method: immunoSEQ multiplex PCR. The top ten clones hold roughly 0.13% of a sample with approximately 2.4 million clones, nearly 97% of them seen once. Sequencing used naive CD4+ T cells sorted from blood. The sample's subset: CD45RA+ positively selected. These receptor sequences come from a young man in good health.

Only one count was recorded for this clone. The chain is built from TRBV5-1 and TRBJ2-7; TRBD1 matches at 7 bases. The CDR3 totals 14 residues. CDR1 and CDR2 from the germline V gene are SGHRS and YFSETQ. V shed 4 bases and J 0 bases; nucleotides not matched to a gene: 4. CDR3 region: CASSTGQNSYEQYF. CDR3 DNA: TGCGCCAGCAGCACGGGACAGAACTCCTACGAGCAGTACTTC.

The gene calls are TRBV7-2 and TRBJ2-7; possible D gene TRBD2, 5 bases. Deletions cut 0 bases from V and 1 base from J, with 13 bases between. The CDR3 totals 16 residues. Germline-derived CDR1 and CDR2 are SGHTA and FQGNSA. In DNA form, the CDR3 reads TGTGCCAGCAGCTTAGCGGGCGGGTTTTCATCCTACGAGCAGTACTTC. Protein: CASSLAGGFSSYEQYF.

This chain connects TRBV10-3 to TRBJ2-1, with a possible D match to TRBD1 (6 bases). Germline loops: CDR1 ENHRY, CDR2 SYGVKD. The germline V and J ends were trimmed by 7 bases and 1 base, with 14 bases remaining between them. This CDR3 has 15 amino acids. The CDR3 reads CAINTGYDSYNEQFF. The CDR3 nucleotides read TGTGCCATCAATACAGGGTACGATTCCTACAATGAGCAGTTCTTC.

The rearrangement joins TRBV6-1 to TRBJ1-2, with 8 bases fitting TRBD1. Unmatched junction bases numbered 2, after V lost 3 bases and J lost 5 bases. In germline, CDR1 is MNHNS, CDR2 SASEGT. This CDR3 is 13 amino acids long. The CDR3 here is CASSDGQGYGYTF. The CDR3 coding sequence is TGTGCCAGCAGTGACGGACAGGGTTATGGCTACACCTTC.

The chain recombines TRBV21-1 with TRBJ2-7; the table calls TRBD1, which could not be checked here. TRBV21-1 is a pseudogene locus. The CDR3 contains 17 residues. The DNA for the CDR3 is TGTGCCAGCAGCAAAGGGCGCACCGGGACAGCTTCCTACGAGCAGTACTTC. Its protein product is CASSKGRTGTASYEQYF.